This TCR beta chain came from a study of Graves' ophthalmopathy and Graves' hyperthyroidism. In its sample, this clonotype was seen many times. V dropped 3 bases and J dropped 6 bases, with 18 bases sitting between them. CDR1 ENHRY and CDR2 SYGVKD come from the germline V gene. The CDR3 totals 15 residues. Investigators amplified TCR beta CDR3 regions from RNA transcripts. A first-round RT-PCR used HTBI primers, followed by a second-round multiplex PCR. Using its own MiXCR run on the multiplex PCR reads, TCRdb lists one record per CDR3 protein. Of approximately 1.2 million distinct CDR3 sequences listed, 36% are singletons.

V is TRBV10-3 and J is TRBJ2-7; perhaps TRBD2 as D (5 bases). The source of this sequence is an adult man with Graves' hyperthyroidism. The sample taken for sequencing was peripheral blood or thyroid tissue (not recorded which). As DNA, the CDR3 is TGTGCCATCAGTGACCCCGACACCGGAGGAGGCGAGCAGTACTTC. Its translation: CAISDPDTGGGEQYF.